A selection of T cell receptor beta chains follows, all from one sample in a study of T cells in Graves' hyperthyroidism and ophthalmopathy. From the multiplex PCR reads, TCRdb called clonotypes with MiXCR, one entry per CDR3 protein. The sample holds some 250,000 distinct CDR3 sequences, nearly 15% seen once. Sequencing was done on a sample of blood. The receptors derive from a woman between 50 and 59 years old with Graves' hyperthyroidism that later progressed to Graves' ophthalmopathy. CDR3s include the opening cysteine and the closing phenylalanine or tryptophan. Each record gives: D gene, J gene, V gene, clone size, CDR3 protein, CDR3 DNA. D genes are given only for firm matches. Expanded clones get a size class; other rows say once, few or many, or leave the size out.

>NA|TRBJ1-1|TRBV2|many
CASSGPNPTEAFF
TGTGCCAGCAGTGGGCCAAACCCCACTGAAGCTTTCTTT
>TRBD1|TRBJ2-2|TRBV6-1|many
CASSPTGVGELFF
TGTGCCAGCAGCCCCACAGGGGTCGGGGAGCTGTTTTTT
>NA|TRBJ1-5|TRBV3-1|many
CASSQGGGNQPQHF
TGTGCCAGCAGCCAGGGCGGCGGCAATCAGCCCCAGCATTTT
>NA|TRBJ2-7|TRBV27|once
CASRGKGIWEQYF
TGTGCCAGCAGGGGTAAGGGGATCTGGGAGCAGTACTTC
>NA|TRBJ2-1|TRBV20-1|NA
CSAPLPGQGLNNEQFF
TGCAGTGCTCCCCTCCCTGGGCAGGGCTTAAACAATGAGCAGTTCTTC
>NA|TRBJ2-1|TRBV5-1|many
CASSFPRSGSDNEQFF
TGCGCCAGCAGCTTCCCAAGGTCTGGGAGCGACAATGAGCAGTTCTTC
>TRBD2|TRBJ2-1|TRBV10-3|few
CAIRASGSIYEQFF
TGTGCCATCAGGGCGAGCGGGAGCATTTACGAGCAGTTCTTC
>NA|TRBJ2-1|TRBV28|many
CASTIYNEQFF
TGTGCCAGCACCATTTACAATGAGCAGTTCTTC
>TRBD2|TRBJ2-1|TRBV13|many
CASSERTSGRSYEQFF
TGTGCCAGCAGCGAACGGACTAGCGGGAGGTCATATGAGCAGTTCTTC
>NA|TRBJ2-5|TRBV5-1|many
CASSLKGTEETQYF
TGCGCCAGCAGCTTGAAGGGGACTGAAGAGACCCAGTACTTC
>NA|TRBJ2-1|TRBV5-8|NA
CASSLGQTPWDEQFF
TGTGCCAGCAGCTTGGGACAGACTCCTTGGGATGAGCAGTTCTTC
>TRBD1|TRBJ1-5|TRBV20-1|NA
CSVLQGDQPQHF
TGCAGTGTTTTACAGGGGGATCAGCCCCAGCATTTT
>NA|TRBJ1-1|TRBV11-2|many
CASSLDGSLRPNTEAFF
TGTGCCAGCAGCTTAGATGGGAGTCTGAGGCCGAACACTGAAGCTTTCTTT
>TRBD1|TRBJ1-1|TRBV12-3/TRBV12-4|NA
CASTRRGQGLSEAFF
TGTGCCAGCACCCGGAGGGGGCAGGGGCTGAGTGAAGCTTTCTTT
>NA|TRBJ2-7|TRBV9|few
CASSGTGSSYEQYF
TGTGCCAGCAGCGGGACGGGGAGCTCCTACGAGCAGTACTTC
>NA|TRBJ2-1|TRBV5-1|many
CASSLETGTYNEQFF
TGCGCCAGCAGCTTGGAAACAGGGACCTACAATGAGCAGTTCTTC
>TRBD2|TRBJ2-2|TRBV27|many
CASSFGSGRASNTGELFF
TGTGCCAGCAGTTTCGGTAGCGGGAGGGCCTCGAACACCGGGGAGCTGTTTTTT
>NA|TRBJ2-5|TRBV6-1|many
CATRSVTDTQETQYF
TGTGCCACCCGGAGCGTTACGGACACTCAAGAGACCCAGTACTTC
>NA|TRBJ1-1|TRBV5-1|many
CASSLAMVGNTEAFF
TGCGCCAGCAGCTTGGCCATGGTAGGGAACACTGAAGCTTTCTTT
>TRBD2|TRBJ2-1|TRBV5-1|many
CASSLRGRNAYNEQFF
TGCGCCAGCAGCTTACGCGGGAGAAACGCCTACAATGAGCAGTTCTTC
>TRBD1|TRBJ1-5|TRBV27|many
CASSRTGDQPQHF
TGTGCCAGCAGCCGGACAGGGGATCAGCCCCAGCATTTT
>TRBD2|TRBJ2-1|TRBV4-1|many
CASSQSPAGLAGRNEQFF
TGCGCCAGCAGCCAATCGCCTGCGGGACTAGCGGGACGCAATGAGCAGTTCTTC
>NA|TRBJ1-1|TRBV5-1|many
CASSGGLPPGDTEAFF
TGCGCCAGCAGCGGTGGACTACCGCCGGGGGACACTGAAGCTTTCTTT
>NA|TRBJ1-5|TRBV15|many
CATSRDLGGGQPQHF
TGTGCCACCAGCAGAGATTTGGGGGGGGGTCAGCCCCAGCATTTT
>NA|TRBJ1-5|TRBV28|many
CASSWRGQPQHF
TGTGCCAGCAGTTGGAGGGGGCAGCCCCAGCATTTT
>NA|TRBJ2-1|TRBV5-6|NA
CASSPFLVENEQFF
TGTGCCAGCAGCCCCTTTTTAGTTGAAAATGAGCAGTTCTTC
>TRBD2|TRBJ2-7|TRBV2|many
CASMGLAGVPIEQYF
TGTGCCAGCATGGGGCTAGCGGGAGTCCCGATCGAGCAGTACTTC
>TRBD1|TRBJ1-1|TRBV7-9|few
CASRTGGPTEAFF
TGTGCCAGCAGAACAGGGGGCCCCACTGAAGCTTTCTTT
>NA|TRBJ2-1|TRBV3-1|many
CASSQEVVGNLEQFF
TGTGCCAGCAGCCAAGAGGTAGTGGGGAATCTCGAGCAGTTCTTC
>TRBD1|TRBJ1-5|TRBV2|NA
CASSRYQGDSRPQHF
TGTGCCAGCAGTCGCTATCAGGGGGACAGTCGGCCCCAGCATTTT
>NA|TRBJ2-7|TRBV6-2/TRBV6-3|many
CASSYRVLAEQYF
TGTGCCAGCAGTTACAGAGTGCTAGCAGAGCAGTACTTC
>NA|TRBJ2-7|TRBV6-1|many
CASSMDFSSSYEQYF
TGTGCCAGCAGTATGGACTTCTCCTCCTCCTACGAGCAGTACTTC
>TRBD2|TRBJ2-3|TRBV28|many
CASGTSFTDTQYF
TGTGCCAGCGGGACTAGTTTTACAGATACGCAGTATTTT
>NA|TRBJ1-2|TRBV28|many
CASSLLRDGNYGYTF
TGTGCCAGCAGTTTACTCCGGGACGGGAACTATGGCTACACCTTC
>TRBD2|TRBJ2-1|TRBV28|many
CASGRNFNEQFF
TGTGCGAGCGGGAGGAACTTCAATGAGCAGTTCTTC
>TRBD1|TRBJ1-2|TRBV6-1|many
CASSPGTGGGYGYTF
TGTGCCAGCAGCCCCGGGACAGGGGGCGGCTATGGCTACACCTTC
>NA|TRBJ2-1|TRBV20-1|many
CSASPTSYNEQFF
TGCAGTGCTAGCCCTACCTCCTACAATGAGCAGTTCTTC